The 21 T cell receptor beta chains in this list originate from one sample, sequenced in a study of T cell responses to AZD1222 COVID-19 vaccine. Here immunoSEQ multiplex PCR was the method, and the copy in TCRdb shows in-frame clones only, minus some. The table has about 89,000 clones, around 84% seen once. The sample here was peripheral blood, taken 28 days after the second AZD1222 dose. The receptors stem from an adult who received the AZD1222 COVID-19 vaccine.

This CDR3 reads CASSPPPNTEAFF. The CDR3 DNA reads TGTGCCAGCAGCCCCCCACCGAACACTGAAGCTTTCTTT. The genes are TRBV7-9 and TRBJ1-1; D is ambiguous. V lost 5 bases to trimming and J lost 1 base, with 8 bases between them. Germline loops: CDR1 SEHNR, CDR2 FQNEAQ (reference sequence). CDR3 size: 13 residues.

This sequence joins TRBV24-1 and TRBJ1-5; D remains unclear. Trimming stripped 4 bases from V and 11 bases from J, with 14 bases between. Per germline, CDR1 KGHDR and CDR2 SFDVKD. The CDR3 loop spans 13 amino acids. The CDR3 coding sequence is TGTGCCACCAGTGAGGGAGGTCTCGAAACCCAGCATTTT. Residues: CATSEGGLETQHF.

The J gene is TRBJ2-2, the V gene TRBV19; 9 bases agree with TRBD2. V was clipped by 7 bases and J by 4 bases; unmatched bases: 7. Per germline, CDR1 LNHDA and CDR2 SQIVND (reference sequence). The CDR3 is made up of 15 amino acids. The CDR3 bases are TGTGCCAGTAATGGGGAGCGGGGGGCCACCGGGGAGCTGTTTTTT. The encoded protein is CASNGERGATGELFF.

The rearrangement links TRBV9 to TRBJ2-3; weak D call: TRBD2 (6 bases). The CDR3 consists of 13 residues. Germline loops: CDR1 SGDLS, CDR2 YYNGEE. The V end lost 3 bases, the J end lost 2 bases, and 7 bases lay between the germline ends. The CDR3 protein is CASSERVTDTQYF. The CDR3 bases are TGTGCCAGCAGCGAGCGGGTCACAGATACGCAGTATTTT.

V gene TRBV5-1 combines with J gene TRBJ2-3; 12 nucleotides agree with TRBD2. V shed 4 bases, J shed 2 bases, and the junction held 8 bases outside the gene matches. The CDR3 is 17 amino acids. From germline, CDR1 is SGHRS and CDR2 YFSETQ. CDR3 sequence reads: CASSAGLAGSTTDTQYF. CDR3 DNA sequence: TGCGCCAGCAGCGCCGGACTAGCGGGATCTACCACAGATACGCAGTATTTT.

The chain combines TRBV28 with TRBJ2-7, with TRBD1 as a possible D gene (6 bases). The V end lost 7 bases, the J end lost 0 bases, and 16 bases lay between the germline ends. The CDR3 is 15 amino acids. Germline CDR1 and CDR2: MDHEN and SYDVKM. The CDR3 coding sequence is TGTGCCAGCACCCCGGGGACATCGAGCTCCTACGAGCAGTACTTC. This sequence encodes CASTPGTSSSYEQYF. Together with reference TRBV28 and TRBJ2-7, the CDR3 gives the full variable domain: DVKVTQSSRYLVKRTGEKVFLECVQDMDHENMFWYRQDPGLGLRLIYFSYDVKMKEKGDIPEGYSVSREKKERFSLILESASTNQTSMYLCASTPGTSSSYEQYFGPGTRLTVT.

The J gene is TRBJ2-1, the V gene TRBV7-3; TRBD2 aligns across 12 bases. Unmatched junction bases numbered 5, after V lost 4 bases and J lost 4 bases. CDR3 length: 16 residues. Per germline, CDR1 SGHTA and CDR2 FQGTGA. DNA for the CDR3: TGTGCCAGCAGCTCCCGACTAGCGGGAGTTTACAATGAGCAGTTCTTC. Translating gives CASSSRLAGVYNEQFF.

This clone was observed a few times. This rearrangement joins TRBV27 to TRBJ1-1, with 7 bases lining up with TRBD1. Germline V lookup: CDR1 MNHEY, CDR2 SMNVEV (reference sequence). The CDR3 contains 15 residues. After removal of 5 bases from V and 4 bases from J, the junction contained 10 bases not matched to a gene. In nucleotides, the CDR3 is TGTGCCAGCAGTCTTCAACCGGGACAGATCACTGAAGCTTTCTTT. Residues: CASSLQPGQITEAFF.

The CDR3: CASSYPNDGDTQYF. CDR3 nucleotide sequence: TGTGCCAGCAGCTACCCGAACGACGGAGATACGCAGTATTTT. The chain carries TRBV5-6 and TRBJ2-3; no firm D call. Trimming took 3 bases from V and 5 from J, leaving 13 bases between them. The CDR3 sequence is 14 residues long. CDR1 and CDR2 (germline): SGHDT, YYEEEE. The variable domain in full, with the rest retrieved from reference TRBV5-6 and TRBJ2-3, is DAGVTQSPTHLIKTRGQQVTLRCSPKSGHDTVSWYQQALGQGPQFIFQYYEEEERQRGNFPDRFSGHQFPNYSSELNVNALLLGDSALYLCASSYPNDGDTQYFGPGTRLTVL.

The V call is TRBV30, the J call TRBJ1-1; D ambiguous. This CDR3 spans 13 amino acids. Per germline, CDR1 GTSNPN and CDR2 SVGIG (reference sequence). V shed 8 bases and J shed 1 base, with 14 bases lying between them. The CDR3 loop is CARRAHGNTEAFF. The CDR3 nucleotides read TGTGCCCGGCGAGCCCATGGGAACACTGAAGCTTTCTTT.

This chain joins TRBV5-1 and TRBJ2-1; 10 bases fit TRBD2. The germline V gene encodes CDR1 SGHRS and CDR2 YFSETQ. The CDR3 consists of 14 residues. Trimming at V came to 3 bases and at J to 10 bases, leaving 7 bases not matched to a gene. The DNA for the CDR3 is TGCGCCAGCAGCTCGGAAGCGGGAGGGCCAGAGCAGTTCTTC. Protein product: CASSSEAGGPEQFF. The full variable domain, rest sourced from reference TRBV5-1 and TRBJ2-1, is KAGVTQTPRYLIKTRGQQVTLSCSPISGHRSVSWYQQTPGQGLQFLFEYFSETQRNKGNFPGRFSGRQFSNSRSEMNVSTLELGDSALYLCASSSEAGGPEQFFGPGTRLTVL.

This chain uses TRBV30 with TRBJ2-4, with 8 nucleotides matching TRBD2. Trimming at V came to 4 bases and at J to 6 bases, leaving 5 bases not matched to a gene. The CDR3 is 13 residues long. From germline, CDR1 is GTSNPN and CDR2 SVGIG (reference sequence). The CDR3 DNA is TGTGCCTGGAACGGGGGGGCGGGAAACATTCAGTACTTC. This codes for CAWNGGAGNIQYF.

The chain has TRBV7-9 and TRBJ1-2; 9 bases match TRBD1. V gave up 1 base and J gave up 8 bases; unmatched junction bases: 11. Per germline, CDR1 SEHNR and CDR2 FQNEAQ (reference sequence). The CDR3 covers 16 residues. CDR3 protein: CASSLGTGQGSDGYTF. The CDR3 DNA is TGTGCCAGCAGCTTAGGCACGGGACAGGGAAGCGACGGCTACACCTTC.

CDR3 protein: CASSQQGWQETQYF. DNA of the CDR3: TGTGCCAGCAGTCAACAGGGTTGGCAAGAGACCCAGTACTTC. The chain employs TRBV28 and TRBJ2-5, with D possibly matching TRBD1 (6 bases). This CDR3 region has 14 residues. Germline CDR1 MDHEN, CDR2 SYDVKM. V was trimmed by 5 bases and J by 2 bases, leaving 12 bases between them.

This clone is medium-sized within its sample. This chain connects TRBV2 to TRBJ2-7; TRBD1 might be the D (6 bases). The V end lost 6 bases, the J end lost 5 bases, and 11 bases lay between the germline ends. This CDR3 is built from 12 residues. Germline V gives CDR1 SNHLY, CDR2 FYNNEI. The CDR3: CASRLGQNEQYF. DNA of the CDR3: TGTGCCAGCAGACTCGGACAGAACGAGCAGTACTTC. The variable domain in full, completed from reference TRBV2 and TRBJ2-7, reads EPEVTQTPSHQVTQMGQEVILRCVPISNHLYFYWYRQILGQKVEFLVSFYNNEISEKSEIFDDQFSVERPDGSNFTLKIRSTKLEDSAMYFCASRLGQNEQYFGPGTRLTVT.

This chain joins TRBV5-4 and TRBJ2-5; either TRBD1 or TRBD2 may fit D (5 bases each). This CDR3 has 16 residues. Deletions cut 6 bases from V and 3 bases from J, with 21 bases between. The germline gives CDR1 SGHNT, CDR2 YYREEE (reference sequence). The CDR3 coding sequence is TGTGCCAGCACCAATTGGGCTAGCCAAGGGGAAGAGACCCAGTACTTC. It translates to CASTNWASQGEETQYF.

The chain has TRBV4-1 and TRBJ1-6; no firm D call. Germline-derived CDR1 and CDR2 are MGHRA and YSYEKL. Trimming cost V 4 bases and J 5 bases, with 21 bases left between them. The CDR3 is made up of 18 amino acids. CDR3 region: CASSRFVPPVIHNSPLHF. In nucleotides, the CDR3 is TGCGCCAGCAGCCGGTTCGTCCCTCCGGTGATCCATAATTCACCCCTCCACTTT.

V gene TRBV5-1 combines with J gene TRBJ2-7; TRBD2 matches at 9 bases. This CDR3 region has 15 residues. Trimming at V came to 4 bases and at J to 0 bases, leaving 5 bases not matched to a gene. Germline loops: CDR1 SGHRS, CDR2 YFSETQ. CDR3 loop: CASSPLLAGSYEQYF. The CDR3 nucleotides are TGCGCCAGCAGCCCCCTACTAGCGGGCTCCTACGAGCAGTACTTC.

The chain joins TRBV2 to TRBJ1-1, with 7 bases lining up with TRBD1. Trimming removed 2 bases from V and 4 bases from J; junction bases left unmatched: 10. The CDR3 consists of 16 residues. Germline V gives CDR1 SNHLY, CDR2 FYNNEI. In DNA form, the CDR3 reads TGTGCCAGCAGTGAAAGGGGGTGGACAGGAGGCACTGAAGCTTTCTTT. Amino acid sequence: CASSERGWTGGTEAFF.

V usage is TRBV10-3 and J usage is TRBJ2-1, with 8 nucleotides matching TRBD1. Germline lookup yields CDR1 ENHRY and CDR2 SYGVKD. This CDR3 contains 13 residues. V shed 6 bases and J 4 bases; nucleotides not matched to a gene: 2. The CDR3 coding sequence is TGTGCCATCAGGGACAGGGAATACAATGAGCAGTTCTTC. Its protein product is CAIRDREYNEQFF.

This clone was counted only a few times. The rearrangement uses TRBV2 and TRBJ2-5; D perhaps matches TRBD2 (5 bases). This CDR3 spans 13 amino acids. In germline, CDR1 is SNHLY, CDR2 FYNNEI. Trimming pared 7 bases from V and 4 bases from J, leaving 13 bases between. CDR3 in amino acids: CASKEAFRETQYF. The CDR3 nucleotides read TGTGCCAGCAAGGAGGCCTTTAGAGAGACCCAGTACTTC.